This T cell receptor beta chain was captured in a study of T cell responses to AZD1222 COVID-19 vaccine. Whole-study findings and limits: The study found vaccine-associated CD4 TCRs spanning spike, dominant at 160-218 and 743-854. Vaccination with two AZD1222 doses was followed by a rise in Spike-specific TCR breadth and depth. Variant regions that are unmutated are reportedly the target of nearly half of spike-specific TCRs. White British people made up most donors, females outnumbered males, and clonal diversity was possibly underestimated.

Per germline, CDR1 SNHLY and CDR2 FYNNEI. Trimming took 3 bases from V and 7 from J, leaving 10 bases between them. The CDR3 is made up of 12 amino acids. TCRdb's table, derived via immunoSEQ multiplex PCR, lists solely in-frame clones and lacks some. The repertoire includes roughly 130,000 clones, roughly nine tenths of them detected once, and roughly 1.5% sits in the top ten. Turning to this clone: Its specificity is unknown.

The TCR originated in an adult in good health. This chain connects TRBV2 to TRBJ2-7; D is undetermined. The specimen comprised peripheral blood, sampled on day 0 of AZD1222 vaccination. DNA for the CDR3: TGTGCCAGCAGTGACAGTGGGTTTGAGCAGTACTTC. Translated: CASSDSGFEQYF.